This T cell receptor (beta chain) was documented in a study of cytomegalovirus exposure and HLA in healthy donors. Study observations and caveats: Several of the most significant clusters appeared linked to common viral pathogens, based on a later analysis. In a later analysis, TCR beta V- and J-gene trimming showed a link to a missense DCLRE1C variant.

Comments on this clone: What it binds is not known.

The PCR had 60 Vbeta and 13 Jbeta primers. Some clones are missing from TCRdb's copy, which holds only in-frame ones; the method was immunoSEQ multiplex PCR. The table records over 200,000 clones, approximately 84% of them present only once. This TCR derives from a woman aged 40 to 50 in good health and CMV-seronegative. Sequencing was performed on PBMCs.

CDR3 DNA: TGTGCCAGCAGCCCAACGGGACAGTCCACAGATACGCAGTATTTT. It yields the protein CASSPTGQSTDTQYF. The chain recombines TRBV28 with TRBJ2-3, with 7 bases fitting TRBD1. The CDR3 sequence is 15 residues long. V shed 6 bases and J 2 bases; nucleotides not matched to a gene: 8. Germline CDR1 is MDHEN and CDR2 is SYDVKM.